Presented here are 23 T cell receptor beta chains from one specimen sequenced in a study of blood T cell repertoires in COVID-19. Sequencing used immunoSEQ multiplex PCR; TCRdb keeps in-frame clones, though not all of them. The sample contains 200,000 to 250,000 clones, roughly 85% of which appear only once. Material: PBMCs or T cells enriched from blood (not recorded which). These receptors were obtained from a woman in her forties with acute COVID-19.

The chain has TRBV5-5 and TRBJ1-1, with 11 bases fitting TRBD1. The CDR3 covers 15 residues. V trimming: 3 bases; J trimming: 4 bases; junction bases outside the gene matches: 5. Looked up from germline, CDR1 is SGHKS and CDR2 is YYEKEE (reference sequence). This CDR3 reads CASSYWTGGGTEAFF. In DNA form, the CDR3 reads TGTGCCAGCAGCTACTGGACAGGGGGCGGCACTGAAGCTTTCTTT.

This clone has just one count. The V and J genes are TRBV2 and TRBJ1-6, with 9 bases lining up with TRBD1. Germline V gene sequence: CDR1 SNHLY, CDR2 FYNNEI. The CDR3 totals 18 residues. The V segment lost 5 bases and the J segment 6 bases; nucleotides outside the gene matches: 14. Here the CDR3 DNA reads TGTGCCAGCAGTACCCAATCAGGACAGGGGAAAGTTAATTCACCCCTCCACTTT. This codes for CASSTQSGQGKVNSPLHF.

The J gene is TRBJ1-1, the V gene TRBV30, with D perhaps TRBD1 (5 bases). This CDR3 has 12 amino acids. Germline-derived CDR1 and CDR2 are GTSNPN and SVGIG (reference sequence). The V gene lost 7 bases and the J gene lost 1 base, with 10 bases spanning the gap. The DNA for the CDR3 is TGTGCCTTGCAGACAGAGAACACTGAAGCTTTCTTT. This gives the protein CALQTENTEAFF.

This clone is a singleton in its sample. This chain connects TRBV15 to TRBJ1-2; 9 bases agree with TRBD1. This CDR3 spans 14 amino acids. Germline CDR1 is LNHNV and CDR2 is YYDKDF (reference sequence). V lost 6 bases to trimming and J lost 3 bases; unmatched junction nucleotides: 5. The CDR3 sequence: CATSRTGEHYGYTF. The CDR3 bases are TGTGCCACCAGTCGGACAGGGGAGCACTATGGCTACACCTTC.

The V call is TRBV24-1, the J call TRBJ1-2; no firm D call. Trimming pared 4 bases from V and 8 bases from J, leaving 16 bases between. The CDR3 totals 14 residues. Per germline, CDR1 KGHDR and CDR2 SFDVKD. CDR3: CATSESRRSAGYTF. CDR3 nucleotides: TGTGCCACCAGTGAATCACGTCGTAGTGCGGGCTACACCTTC.

This chain connects TRBV19 to TRBJ2-2; TRBD1 might be the D (6 bases). The V gene lost 7 bases and the J gene lost 9 bases, with 12 bases spanning the gap. The length of the CDR3 is 12 residues. CDR1 LNHDA and CDR2 SQIVND come from the germline V gene (reference sequence). In DNA, the CDR3 is TGTGCCAGTACCCTGGACAGAAGGGAGCTGTTTTTT. Translation gives CASTLDRRELFF.

V is TRBV18 and J is TRBJ1-2; D might be TRBD1 (6 bases). Germline V CDR1 and CDR2: KGHSH, LQKENI. The CDR3 has 13 residues. The ends were cut back, 4 bases at V and 8 bases at J, with 14 bases in the middle. CDR3 amino acids: CASSQNYREGYTF. The CDR3 DNA follows: TGTGCCAGCTCACAGAATTACAGGGAGGGCTACACCTTC.

The V call is TRBV15, the J call TRBJ1-1; D is unresolved. This CDR3 comprises 13 residues. Per the germline V gene, CDR1 is LNHNV and CDR2 is YYDKDF (reference sequence). Trimming pared 0 bases from V and 5 bases from J, leaving 7 bases between. CDR3 nucleotides: TGTGCCACCAGCAGAGAATTGCGAACTGAAGCTTTCTTT. Its translation: CATSRELRTEAFF.

The chain couples TRBV19 to TRBJ2-4; D gene ambiguous. V shed 3 bases and J shed 5 bases, with 8 bases lying between them. From germline, CDR1 is LNHDA and CDR2 SQIVND (reference sequence). The CDR3 sequence is 13 residues long. The CDR3 DNA sequence: TGTGCCAGTAGTATTTATCCAGAAAACATTCAGTACTTC. Protein product: CASSIYPENIQYF.

Here the CDR3 reads CASSLVLGTGATGTGELFF. Here the CDR3 DNA reads TGTGCCAGCAGCTTAGTTCTAGGGACAGGGGCCACGGGCACCGGGGAGCTGTTTTTT. This sequence joins TRBV7-6 and TRBJ2-2, with 10 bases fitting TRBD1. The V segment lost 1 base and the J segment 4 bases; nucleotides outside the gene matches: 12. The CDR3 is made up of 19 amino acids. The germline V gene encodes CDR1 SGHVS and CDR2 FNYEAQ.

CDR3 sequence: CATSRGGGYSYGYTF. For the CDR3, the DNA is TGTGCCACCAGCAGAGGAGGGGGCTATAGCTATGGCTACACCTTC. The V and J genes are TRBV15 and TRBJ1-2; 7 bases align to TRBD1. V lost 1 base and J lost 4; bases outside the gene matches: 6. The CDR3 is made up of 15 amino acids. Per germline, CDR1 LNHNV and CDR2 YYDKDF (reference sequence).

This clone is a singleton in its sample. V gene TRBV15 combines with J gene TRBJ1-1; D might be TRBD1 (6 bases). There are 19 residues in the CDR3. V was cut by 0 bases and J by 0 bases, with 20 bases left in between. Germline-derived CDR1 and CDR2 are LNHNV and YYDKDF (reference sequence). CDR3 sequence reads: CATSRDMVAGAFVNTEAFF. Written as DNA, the CDR3 is TGTGCCACCAGCAGAGATATGGTTGCAGGGGCGTTCGTGAACACTGAAGCTTTCTTT.

DNA for the CDR3: TGTGCCAGCAGGAAAGGACAGGCGGGTGACTATGGCTACACCTTC. Its translation is CASRKGQAGDYGYTF. The rearrangement links TRBV6-6 to TRBJ1-2; 7 bases are a match to TRBD1. Per the germline V gene, CDR1 is MNHNY and CDR2 is SVGAGI (reference sequence). Losses at the gene ends were 6 bases for V and 3 bases for J; bases not matched to a gene: 10. The CDR3 consists of 15 residues.

The rearrangement links TRBV5-4 to TRBJ2-1; 7 bases are shared with TRBD2. The CDR3 contains 14 residues. V shed 4 bases, J shed 0 bases, and the junction held 1 base outside the gene matches. From germline, CDR1 is SGHNT and CDR2 YYREEE (reference sequence). The CDR3 here is CASSRTSSYNEQFF. The CDR3 DNA reads as TGTGCCAGCAGCCGGACTAGCTCCTACAATGAGCAGTTCTTC.

CDR3 residues: CASSVALAGGNDNEQFF. DNA of the CDR3: TGTGCCAGCAGCGTAGCATTAGCGGGGGGTAACGACAATGAGCAGTTCTTC. The J gene is TRBJ2-1, the V gene TRBV9; 10 bases fit TRBD2. This CDR3 has 17 residues. The germline V gene has CDR1 SGDLS and CDR2 YYNGEE. V lost 0 bases to trimming and J lost 5 bases; unmatched junction nucleotides: 8.

The chain couples TRBV18 to TRBJ1-4; TRBD1 matches 10 bases. The CDR3 extends over 14 amino acids. V lost 6 bases, J lost 8 bases, and 6 bases stayed unmatched. Looked up from germline, CDR1 is KGHSH and CDR2 is LQKENI. In nucleotides, the CDR3 is TGTGCCAGCTCGGTGGGGACAGGGGACGAAAAACTGTTTTTT. The encoded protein is CASSVGTGDEKLFF. Full variable domain (remainder filled in from reference TRBV18 and TRBJ1-4): NAGVMQNPRHLVRRRGQEARLRCSPMKGHSHVYWYRQLPEEGLKFMVYLQKENIIDESGMPKERFSAEFPKEGPSILRIQQVVRGDSAAYFCASSVGTGDEKLFFGSGTQLSVL.

To note about this clone: The same CDR3 also results from other DNA sequences found in this sample. This chain connects TRBV12-3 or TRBV12-4 to TRBJ1-1; possible D gene TRBD1, 6 bases. The CDR3 length is 13 residues. The V end lost 2 bases, the J end lost 3 bases, and 7 bases lay between the germline ends. The CDR3 region is CASSLTGYTEAFF. CDR3 DNA sequence: TGTGCCAGCAGTTTAACAGGGTACACTGAAGCTTTCTTT.

A few counts support this clone. This chain uses TRBV2 with TRBJ1-1; D is unclear. Trimming took off 6 bases at V and 1 base at J, with 9 bases between the two ends. The CDR3 is made up of 13 amino acids. Germline V gene lookup returns CDR1 SNHLY and CDR2 FYNNEI. The CDR3 DNA is TGTGCCAGCAGGGTCCGACAGAACACTGAAGCTTTCTTT. Residues: CASRVRQNTEAFF.

This chain joins TRBV4-3 and TRBJ1-2; D remains ambiguous. This CDR3 comprises 15 residues. V was trimmed by 0 bases and J by 1 base, leaving 9 bases between them. Germline CDR1 and CDR2: LGHNA and YSLEER. The CDR3 nucleotides are TGCGCCAGCAGCCAAGATTCTCGGGGTAACTATGGCTACACCTTC. Its translation: CASSQDSRGNYGYTF.

The genes are TRBV7-8 and TRBJ1-2, with D tentatively TRBD1 (5 bases). CDR3 length: 12 amino acids. V lost 3 bases to trimming and J lost 5 bases, with 7 bases between them. The V gene's germline CDR1 is SGHVS and CDR2 FQNEAQ. CDR3 in amino acids: CASSLGGYGYTF. In nucleotides, the CDR3 is TGTGCCAGCAGCTTGGGGGGATATGGCTACACCTTC.

The chain joins TRBV19 to TRBJ1-3; a possible D gene is TRBD1 (6 bases). Per the germline V gene, CDR1 is LNHDA and CDR2 is SQIVND (reference sequence). The ends were cut back, 5 bases at V and 0 bases at J, with 11 bases in the middle. This CDR3 has 15 amino acids. The CDR3 reads CASSYRAFSGNTIYF. The CDR3 nucleotides are TGTGCCAGTAGTTACAGGGCCTTCTCTGGAAACACCATATATTTT.

The chain uses TRBV7-2 and TRBJ1-1; D call uncertain. This CDR3 is built from 12 residues. Germline V gene data show CDR1 as SGHTA and CDR2 as FQGNSA. V gave up 6 bases and J gave up 1 base, with 6 bases separating them. CDR3 nucleotides: TGTGCCAGCAGGGCTGGGAACACTGAAGCTTTCTTT. Residues: CASRAGNTEAFF. Using reference TRBV7-2 and TRBJ1-1 for the parts outside the CDR3, the full variable domain is GAGVSQSPSNKVTEKGKDVELRCDPISGHTALYWYRQSLGQGLEFLIYFQGNSAPDKSGLPSDRFSAERTGGSVSTLTIQRTQQEDSAVYLCASRAGNTEAFFGQGTRLTVV.

This clone came up once. The chain joins TRBV10-3 to TRBJ2-7; tentative D call: TRBD1 (6 bases). This CDR3 contains 18 residues. V shed 6 bases and J shed 2 bases, with 26 bases lying between them. Germline V gene data show CDR1 as ENHRY and CDR2 as SYGVKD. The CDR3 spells CAIRGSRSTGSGTYEQYF. CDR3 DNA sequence: TGTGCCATCAGGGGCAGCCGATCAACAGGGAGTGGAACCTACGAGCAGTACTTC.